The 7 T cell receptor beta chains listed next were all sequenced from one sample in a study of T cell responses to AZD1222 COVID-19 vaccine. Using immunoSEQ multiplex PCR, the repertoire was profiled, and TCRdb retains in-frame clones only, with some absent. The data contain about 110,000 clones, roughly 90% of them singletons. The sample here was peripheral blood, taken on day 0 of AZD1222 vaccination. All receptors derive from an adult in good health.

The J gene is TRBJ1-2, the V gene TRBV24-1, with D hard to call. This CDR3 has 12 residues. Germline V gene lookup returns CDR1 KGHDR and CDR2 SFDVKD. Trimming cost V 7 bases and J 1 base, with 6 bases left between them. CDR3 amino acids: CATSQSNYGYTF. In DNA form, the CDR3 reads TGTGCCACCAGCCAGAGTAACTATGGCTACACCTTC.

The gene calls are TRBV5-8 and TRBJ1-1; tentatively, D is TRBD1 (5 bases). Germline V lookup: CDR1 SGHTS, CDR2 YDEGEE. The ends were cut back, 10 bases at V and 1 base at J, with 17 bases in the middle. The CDR3 extends over 14 amino acids. CDR3 sequence reads: CAGGVRSKNTEAFF. The CDR3 DNA reads TGTGCCGGGGGTGTTCGATCGAAGAACACTGAAGCTTTCTTT.

This clone was found once. This chain links TRBV6-5 with TRBJ2-7, with 12 bases aligning to TRBD2. Trimming took 6 bases from V and 5 from J; bases not matched to a gene: 5. CDR3 size: 14 residues. The germline CDR1 and CDR2 sequences are MNHEY and SVGAGI. This CDR3 reads CASRTSGRADEQYF. The CDR3 DNA is TGTGCCAGCAGGACTAGCGGGAGAGCCGACGAGCAGTACTTC.

Many counts were recorded for this clone. This rearrangement joins TRBV9 to TRBJ1-1, with a tentative D call TRBD1 (6 bases). Deletions cut 3 bases from V and 4 bases from J, with 13 bases between. Germline CDR1 SGDLS, CDR2 YYNGEE. The CDR3 contains 14 residues. The CDR3 spells CASSAHRVGTEAFF. CDR3 nucleotide sequence: TGTGCCAGCAGCGCTCACAGGGTAGGCACTGAAGCTTTCTTT.

This clone occurred once. The chain links TRBV7-6 to TRBJ2-7; TRBD2 is a possible D gene (6 bases). Germline CDR1 and CDR2: SGHVS and FNYEAQ. The CDR3 covers 14 residues. Trimming pared 2 bases from V and 6 bases from J, leaving 14 bases between. In nucleotides, the CDR3 is TGTGCCAGCAGCTTACCCGCGGAGGGAGGCGAGCAGTACTTC. This encodes CASSLPAEGGEQYF. The full variable domain, rest sourced from reference TRBV7-6 and TRBJ2-7, is GAGVSQSPRYKVTKRGQDVALRCDPISGHVSLYWYRQALGQGPEFLTYFNYEAQQDKSGLPNDRFSAERPEGSISTLTIQRTEQRDSAMYRCASSLPAEGGEQYFGPGTRLTVT.

J is TRBJ2-4 and V is TRBV14; no firm D call. The germline V gene has CDR1 SGHDN and CDR2 FVKESK. The ends were cut back, 1 base at V and 0 bases at J, with 7 bases in the middle. CDR3 length: 15 amino acids. The chain's CDR3 is CASSQGMLAKNIQYF. The CDR3 coding sequence is TGTGCCAGCAGCCAAGGGATGCTAGCCAAAAACATTCAGTACTTC.

The rearrangement links TRBV7-2 to TRBJ1-5; TRBD1 is a possible D gene (5 bases). V lost 6 bases and J lost 4, with 13 bases in between. This CDR3 has 14 residues. CDR1 is SGHTA and CDR2 is FQGNSA in the germline V gene. CDR3 protein: CASSFYQGNQPQHF. Written as DNA, the CDR3 is TGTGCCAGCAGTTTTTACCAGGGAAATCAGCCCCAGCATTTT.